The TCR beta chain under discussion was sequenced for a study of blood T cell repertoires in COVID-19. Two consecutive negative NP/OP PCR tests, clearance, or resolved symptoms defined Cohort 3 recovery. Per the original methods: Nucleated cell number was recorded as an estimate derived from reference gene primer amplification. TCRdb keeps only in-frame clones here, not all; method: immunoSEQ multiplex PCR. The DNA gave D and trimming, while V, J and clone size come from that table. The profile shows approximately 320,000 clones, roughly 90% of them singletons. The V gene end was trimmed by 6 bases and the J gene end by 3 bases; junction bases not matched to a gene: 6. CDR1 and CDR2 from the germline V gene are LNHDA and SQIVND (reference sequence). The CDR3 spans 15 residues.

The sequencing sample was made of PBMCs or T cells enriched from blood (not recorded which). The origin of this receptor is a man aged 55 to 70 who had recovered from COVID-19. The chain combines TRBV19 with TRBJ2-3, with 10 nucleotides matching TRBD2. CDR3 sequence: CASSETSGSTDTQYF. DNA of the CDR3: TGTGCCAGTAGCGAGACTAGCGGGTCGACAGATACGCAGTATTTT. Together with reference TRBV19 and TRBJ2-3, the CDR3 gives the full variable domain: DGGITQSPKYLFRKEGQNVTLSCEQNLNHDAMYWYRQDPGQGLRLIYYSQIVNDFQKGDIAEGYSVSREKKESFPLTVTSAQKNPTAFYLCASSETSGSTDTQYFGPGTRLTVL.